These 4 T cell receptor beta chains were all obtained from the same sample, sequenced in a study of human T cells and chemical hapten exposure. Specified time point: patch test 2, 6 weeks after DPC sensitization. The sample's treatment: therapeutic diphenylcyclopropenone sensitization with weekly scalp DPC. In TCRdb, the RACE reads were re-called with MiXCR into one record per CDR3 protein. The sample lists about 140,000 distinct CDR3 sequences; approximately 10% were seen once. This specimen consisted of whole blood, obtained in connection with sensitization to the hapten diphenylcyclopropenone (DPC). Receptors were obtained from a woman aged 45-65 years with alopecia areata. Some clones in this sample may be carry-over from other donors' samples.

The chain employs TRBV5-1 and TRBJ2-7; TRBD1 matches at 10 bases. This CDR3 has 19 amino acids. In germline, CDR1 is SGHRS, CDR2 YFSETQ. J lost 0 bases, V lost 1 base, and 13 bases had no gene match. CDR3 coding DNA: TGCGCCAGCAGCTTGCGGACAGGGGGGGACTACCCTACCTCCTACGAGCAGTACTTC. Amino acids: CASSLRTGGDYPTSYEQYF.

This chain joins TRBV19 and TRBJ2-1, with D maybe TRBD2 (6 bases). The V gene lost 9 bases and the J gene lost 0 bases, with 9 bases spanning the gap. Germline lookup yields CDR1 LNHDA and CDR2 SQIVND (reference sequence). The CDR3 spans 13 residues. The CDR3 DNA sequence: TGTGCCAGCCGGAGGGGCTCCTACAATGAGCAGTTCTTC. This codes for CASRRGSYNEQFF.

The CDR3, as DNA: TGTGCCAGCAGACCGGGACAAGAGAACTATGGCTACACCTTC. Translating it yields CASRPGQENYGYTF. The chain has TRBV6-5 and TRBJ1-2; possibly TRBD1 for D (6 bases). V was clipped by 6 bases and J by 2 bases, with 13 bases between them. Per germline, CDR1 MNHEY and CDR2 SVGAGI. This CDR3 is built from 14 residues.

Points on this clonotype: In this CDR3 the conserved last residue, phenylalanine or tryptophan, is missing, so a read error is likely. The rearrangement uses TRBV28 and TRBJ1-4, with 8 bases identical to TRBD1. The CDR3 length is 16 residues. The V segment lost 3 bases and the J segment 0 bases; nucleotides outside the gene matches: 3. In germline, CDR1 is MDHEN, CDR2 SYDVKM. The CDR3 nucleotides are TGTGCCAGCAGTTTGCGACAGGGGTCAACTAATGAAAAACTGTTTATT. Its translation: CASSLRQGSTNEKLFI.